This T cell receptor (beta chain) was captured in a study of blood T cell repertoires in COVID-19. Whole-study context: T cells, B-cell-depleted T cells, or PBMCs supplied cDNA or gDNA.

Per the original methods: Amplification of reference gene primers provided the estimated nucleated cell counts. This table comes from immunoSEQ multiplex PCR, and its TCRdb copy is limited to in-frame clones, with some not included. D and trimming come from the DNA, and the V and J calls and clone size come from that table. The sample lists 320,000 or so clones, approximately 84% occurring once. Ages ranged from roughly 18 to 100 years, with residence in more than 20 US areas. Cohort 3 recovery required two negative PCRs, clearance, or symptom resolution. V lost 7 bases and J lost 1, with 17 bases in between. Germline V gene data show CDR1 as MDHEN and CDR2 as SYDVKM. The length of the CDR3 is 16 residues.

The chain has TRBV28 and TRBJ1-5, with unresolved D. Sample: PBMCs or T cells enriched from blood (not recorded which). This clonotype originated in a woman aged 25 to 39 who had recovered from COVID-19. In nucleotides, the CDR3 is TGTGCCAGCACCTCCGCCGCGGGCAGAAGCAATCAGCCCCAGCATTTT. Its protein is CASTSAAGRSNQPQHF. Together with reference TRBV28 and TRBJ1-5, the CDR3 gives the full variable domain: DVKVTQSSRYLVKRTGEKVFLECVQDMDHENMFWYRQDPGLGLRLIYFSYDVKMKEKGDIPEGYSVSREKKERFSLILESASTNQTSMYLCASTSAAGRSNQPQHFGDGTRLSIL.